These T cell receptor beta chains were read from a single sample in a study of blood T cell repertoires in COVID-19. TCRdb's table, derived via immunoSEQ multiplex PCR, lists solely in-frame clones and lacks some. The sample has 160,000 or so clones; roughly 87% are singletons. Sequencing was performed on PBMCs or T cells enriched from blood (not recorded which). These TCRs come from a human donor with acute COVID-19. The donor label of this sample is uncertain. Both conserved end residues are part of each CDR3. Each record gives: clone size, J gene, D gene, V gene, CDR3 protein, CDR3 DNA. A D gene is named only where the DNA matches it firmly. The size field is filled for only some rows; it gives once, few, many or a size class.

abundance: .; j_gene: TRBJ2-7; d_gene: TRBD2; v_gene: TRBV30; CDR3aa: CAWTQRPGGSYEQYF; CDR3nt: TGTGCCTGGACCCAACGGCCCGGGGGGTCCTACGAGCAGTACTTC
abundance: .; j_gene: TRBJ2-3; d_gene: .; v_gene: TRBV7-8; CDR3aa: CASSLDRLRGADTQYF; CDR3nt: TGTGCCAGCAGCTTAGATCGGTTGCGGGGCGCAGATACGCAGTATTTT
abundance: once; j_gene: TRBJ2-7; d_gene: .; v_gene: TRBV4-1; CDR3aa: CASSQGLFSYEQYF; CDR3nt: TGCGCCAGCAGCCAAGGACTATTCTCCTACGAGCAGTACTTC
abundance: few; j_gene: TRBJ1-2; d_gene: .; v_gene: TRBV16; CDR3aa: CASSQSRDTYGYTF; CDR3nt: TGTGCCAGCAGCCAATCTCGGGACACCTATGGCTACACCTTC
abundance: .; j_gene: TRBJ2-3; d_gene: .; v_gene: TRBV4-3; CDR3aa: CASSQNLRGGSSTDTQYF; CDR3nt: TGCGCCAGCAGCCAAAACTTAAGGGGCGGCTCTAGCACAGATACGCAGTATTTT
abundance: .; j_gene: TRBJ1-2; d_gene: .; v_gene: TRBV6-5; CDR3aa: CASSQQGNYGYTF; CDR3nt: TGTGCCAGCAGTCAACAGGGAAACTATGGCTACACCTTC
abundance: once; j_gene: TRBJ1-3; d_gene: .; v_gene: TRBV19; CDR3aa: CATANSGNTIYF; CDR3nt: TGTGCCACTGCGAACTCTGGAAACACCATATATTTT
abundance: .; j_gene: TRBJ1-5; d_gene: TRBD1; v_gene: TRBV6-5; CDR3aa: CASADRAVNQPQHF; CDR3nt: TGTGCCAGCGCAGACAGGGCGGTCAATCAGCCCCAGCATTTT
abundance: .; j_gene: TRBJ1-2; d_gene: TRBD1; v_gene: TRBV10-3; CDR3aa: CAIRTGTEDYGYTF; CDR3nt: TGTGCCATCAGGACAGGGACGGAGGACTATGGCTACACCTTC
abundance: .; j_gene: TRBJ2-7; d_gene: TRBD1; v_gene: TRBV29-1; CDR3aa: CSVNVGDRGPEQYF; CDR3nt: TGCAGCGTCAACGTCGGGGACAGGGGGCCCGAGCAGTACTTC
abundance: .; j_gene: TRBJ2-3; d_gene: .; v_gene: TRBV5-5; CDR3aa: CASSFPTADTQYF; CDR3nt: TGTGCCAGCAGCTTCCCAACGGCAGATACGCAGTATTTT
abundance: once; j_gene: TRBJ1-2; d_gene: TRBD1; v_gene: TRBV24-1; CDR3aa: CATSDVGQGAGGYTF; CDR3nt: TGTGCCACCAGTGATGTGGGACAGGGGGCGGGGGGCTACACCTTC
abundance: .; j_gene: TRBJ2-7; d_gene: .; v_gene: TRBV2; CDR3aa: CASKREASENEQYF; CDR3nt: TGTGCCAGCAAAAGGGAGGCTAGCGAGAACGAGCAGTACTTC
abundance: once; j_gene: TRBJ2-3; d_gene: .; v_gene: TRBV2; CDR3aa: CASSAKQGRRDTQYF; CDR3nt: TGTGCCAGCAGTGCAAAGCAGGGAAGGCGAGATACGCAGTATTTT
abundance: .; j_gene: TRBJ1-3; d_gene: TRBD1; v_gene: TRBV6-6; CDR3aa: CATEDRGFSGNTIYF; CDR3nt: TGTGCCACCGAGGACAGGGGGTTCTCTGGAAACACCATATATTTT
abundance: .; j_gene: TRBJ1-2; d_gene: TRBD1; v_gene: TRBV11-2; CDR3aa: CASSPDRNYGYTF; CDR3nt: TGTGCCAGCAGCCCGGACAGGAACTATGGCTACACCTTC
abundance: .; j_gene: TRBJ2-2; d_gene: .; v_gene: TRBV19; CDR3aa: CASSFQGRTGELFF; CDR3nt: TGTGCCAGCTCTTTTCAGGGTCGCACCGGGGAGCTGTTTTTT
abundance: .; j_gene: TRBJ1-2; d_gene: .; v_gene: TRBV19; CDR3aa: CASSIDTGPYGYTF; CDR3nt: TGTGCCAGTAGTATAGATACAGGACCCTATGGCTACACCTTC
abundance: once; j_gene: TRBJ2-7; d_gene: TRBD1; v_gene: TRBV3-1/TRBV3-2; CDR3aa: CASSRTGSYEQYF; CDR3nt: TGTGCCAGCAGCCGGACAGGGAGTTACGAGCAGTACTTC
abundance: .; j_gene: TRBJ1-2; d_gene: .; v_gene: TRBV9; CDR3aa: CASTGFSGGGYTF; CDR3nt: TGTGCCAGCACGGGTTTTTCGGGAGGTGGCTACACCTTC
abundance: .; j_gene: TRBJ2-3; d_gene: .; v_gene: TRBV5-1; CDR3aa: CASSFERHTQYF; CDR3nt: TGCGCCAGCAGCTTCGAGCGTCATACGCAGTATTTT
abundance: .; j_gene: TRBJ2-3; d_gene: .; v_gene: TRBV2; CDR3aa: CASSDVGGPGDTQYF; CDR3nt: TGTGCCAGCAGTGACGTGGGGGGGCCGGGGGATACGCAGTATTTT